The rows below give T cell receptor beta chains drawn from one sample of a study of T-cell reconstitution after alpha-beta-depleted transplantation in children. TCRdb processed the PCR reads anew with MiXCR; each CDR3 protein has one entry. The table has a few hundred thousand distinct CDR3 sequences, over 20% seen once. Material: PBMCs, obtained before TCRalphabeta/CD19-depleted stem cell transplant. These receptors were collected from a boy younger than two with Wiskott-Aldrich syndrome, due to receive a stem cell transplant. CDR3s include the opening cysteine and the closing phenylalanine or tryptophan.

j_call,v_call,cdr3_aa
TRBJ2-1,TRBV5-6,CASSKDRGSSYNEQFF
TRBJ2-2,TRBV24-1,CATSDGQGARTGELFF
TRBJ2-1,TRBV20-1,CRADLAGDRSEQFF
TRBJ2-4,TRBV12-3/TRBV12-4,CASSLRGDIQYF
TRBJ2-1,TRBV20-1,CSAVRLAGGWGEQFF
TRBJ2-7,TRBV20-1,CSANRIAGETYEQYF
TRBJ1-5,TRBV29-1,CSVGGTSNQPQHF
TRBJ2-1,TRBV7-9,CASSPLSTGYNEQFF
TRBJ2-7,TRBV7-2,CASSFGLAPLGSYEQYF
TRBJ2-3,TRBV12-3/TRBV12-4,CASSRTSGIGDTQYF
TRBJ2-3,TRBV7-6,CASSLGGGNGDTQYF
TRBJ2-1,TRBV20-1,CSASLRDRVYNEQFF
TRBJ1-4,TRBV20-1,CSARATWGEKLFF
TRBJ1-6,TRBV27,CASSFSGTGFESPLHF
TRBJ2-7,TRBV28,CASSRTPTLTGTKYEQYF
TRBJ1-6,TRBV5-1,CASSVGSGSPLHF
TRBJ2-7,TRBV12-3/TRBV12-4,CASSLRDQGSYEQYF